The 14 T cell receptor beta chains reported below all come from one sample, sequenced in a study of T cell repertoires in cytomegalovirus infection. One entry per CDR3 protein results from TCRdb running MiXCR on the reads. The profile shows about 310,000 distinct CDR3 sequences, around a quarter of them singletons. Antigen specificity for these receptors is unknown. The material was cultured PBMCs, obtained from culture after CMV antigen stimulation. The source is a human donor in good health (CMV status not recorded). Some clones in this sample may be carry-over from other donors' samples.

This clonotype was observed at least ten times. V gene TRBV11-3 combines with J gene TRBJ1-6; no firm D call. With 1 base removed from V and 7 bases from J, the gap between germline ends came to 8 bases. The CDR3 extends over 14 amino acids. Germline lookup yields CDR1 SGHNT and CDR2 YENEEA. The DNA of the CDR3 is TGTGCCAGCAGCTTAGTAGGGTCGAATTCACCCCTCCACTTT. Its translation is CASSLVGSNSPLHF.

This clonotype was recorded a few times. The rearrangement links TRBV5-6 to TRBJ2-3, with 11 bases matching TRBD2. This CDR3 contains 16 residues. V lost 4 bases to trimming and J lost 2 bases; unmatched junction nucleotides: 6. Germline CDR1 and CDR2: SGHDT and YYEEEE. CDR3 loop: CASSLTSGIYTDTQYF. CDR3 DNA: TGTGCCAGCAGCCTGACTAGCGGGATCTACACAGATACGCAGTATTTT.

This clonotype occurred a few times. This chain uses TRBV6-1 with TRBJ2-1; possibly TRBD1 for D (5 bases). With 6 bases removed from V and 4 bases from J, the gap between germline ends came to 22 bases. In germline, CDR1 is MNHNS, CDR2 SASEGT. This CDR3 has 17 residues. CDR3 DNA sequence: TGTGCCAGCAGCAGAATTCAGGGAATTTCAACATACAATGAGCAGTTCTTC. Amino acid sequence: CASSRIQGISTYNEQFF.

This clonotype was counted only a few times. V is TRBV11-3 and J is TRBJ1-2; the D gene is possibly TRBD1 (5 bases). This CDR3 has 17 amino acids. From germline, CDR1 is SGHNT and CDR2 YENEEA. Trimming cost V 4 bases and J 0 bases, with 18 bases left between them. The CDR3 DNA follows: TGTGCCAGCAGCTCGGAGGGAGCGGGGGTAGCTAACTATGGCTACACCTTC. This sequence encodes CASSSEGAGVANYGYTF.

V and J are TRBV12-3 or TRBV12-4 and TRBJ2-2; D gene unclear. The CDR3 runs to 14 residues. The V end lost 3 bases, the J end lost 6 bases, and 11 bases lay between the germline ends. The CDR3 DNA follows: TGTGCCAGCAGTTTCCGCGTCGTGGCCGGGGAGCTGTTTTTT. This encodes CASSFRVVAGELFF.

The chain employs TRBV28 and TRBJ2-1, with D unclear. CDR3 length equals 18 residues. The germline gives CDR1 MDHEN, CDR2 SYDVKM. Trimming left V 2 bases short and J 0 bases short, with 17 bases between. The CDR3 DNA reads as TGTGCCAGCAGTTTAAGCCCCTCACGTAGTAGCTCCTACAATGAGCAGTTCTTC. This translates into CASSLSPSRSSSYNEQFF.

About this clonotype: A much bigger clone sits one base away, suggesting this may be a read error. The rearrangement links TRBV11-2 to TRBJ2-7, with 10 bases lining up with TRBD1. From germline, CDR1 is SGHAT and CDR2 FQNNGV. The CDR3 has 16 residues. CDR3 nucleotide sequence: TGTGCCAGCAGCCGGGGGCCGGGACAGGGGCTACGCGAGCGGTACTTC. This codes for CASSRGPGQGLRERYF. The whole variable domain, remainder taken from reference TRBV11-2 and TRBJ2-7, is EAGVAQSPRYKIIEKRQSVAFWCNPISGHATLYWYQQILGQGPKLLIQFQNNGVVDDSQLPKDRFSAERLKGVDSTLKIQPAKLEDSAVYLCASSRGPGQGLRERYFGPGTRLTVT.

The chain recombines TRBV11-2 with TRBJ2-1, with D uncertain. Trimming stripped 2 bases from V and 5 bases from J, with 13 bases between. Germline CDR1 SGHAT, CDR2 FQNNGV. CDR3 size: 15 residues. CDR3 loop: CASSLLHSRNNEQFF. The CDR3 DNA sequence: TGTGCCAGCAGCTTATTGCACTCTAGAAACAATGAGCAGTTCTTC.

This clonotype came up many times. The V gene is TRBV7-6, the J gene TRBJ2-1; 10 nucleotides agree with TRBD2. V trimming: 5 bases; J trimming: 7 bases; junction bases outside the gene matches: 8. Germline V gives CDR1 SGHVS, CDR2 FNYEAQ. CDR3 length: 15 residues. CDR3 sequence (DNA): TGTGCCAGCAGCCCAAGCGGGAGGGCCGTAAATGAGCAGTTCTTC. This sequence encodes CASSPSGRAVNEQFF.

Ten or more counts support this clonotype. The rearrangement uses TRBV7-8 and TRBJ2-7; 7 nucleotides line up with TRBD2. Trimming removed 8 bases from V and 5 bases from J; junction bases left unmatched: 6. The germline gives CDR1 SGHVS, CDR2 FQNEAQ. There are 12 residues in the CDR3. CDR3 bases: TGTGCCAGCTGGGAGGGGTCGGACGAGCAGTACTTC. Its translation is CASWEGSDEQYF.

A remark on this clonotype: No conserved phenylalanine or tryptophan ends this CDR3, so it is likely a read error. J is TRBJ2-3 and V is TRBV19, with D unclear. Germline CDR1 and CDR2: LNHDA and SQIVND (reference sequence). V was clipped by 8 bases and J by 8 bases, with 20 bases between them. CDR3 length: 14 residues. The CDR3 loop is CASAQSWHDGTQYL. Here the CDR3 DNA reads TGTGCCAGTGCCCAAAGCTGGCACGATGGTACGCAGTATTTG.

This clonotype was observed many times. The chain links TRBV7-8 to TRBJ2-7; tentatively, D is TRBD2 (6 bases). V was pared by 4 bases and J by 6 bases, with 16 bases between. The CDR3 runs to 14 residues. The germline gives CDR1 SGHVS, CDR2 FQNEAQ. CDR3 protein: CASSYGPTGVEQYV. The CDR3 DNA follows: TGTGCCAGCAGCTACGGACCGACGGGGGTCGAGCAGTACGTC.

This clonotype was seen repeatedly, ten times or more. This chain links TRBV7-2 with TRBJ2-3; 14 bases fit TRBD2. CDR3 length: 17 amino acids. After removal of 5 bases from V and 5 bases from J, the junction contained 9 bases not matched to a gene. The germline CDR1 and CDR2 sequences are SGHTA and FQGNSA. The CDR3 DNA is TGTGCCAGCAGCCCAGAGGGACTAGCGGGAGCCAGAGATACGCAGTATTTT. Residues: CASSPEGLAGARDTQYF.

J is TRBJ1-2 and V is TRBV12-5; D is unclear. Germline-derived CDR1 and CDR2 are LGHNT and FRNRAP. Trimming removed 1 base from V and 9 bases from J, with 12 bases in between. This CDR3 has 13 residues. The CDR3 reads CASGLGASRSYTF. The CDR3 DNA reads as TGTGCTAGTGGTTTGGGAGCTTCTAGGAGCTACACCTTC. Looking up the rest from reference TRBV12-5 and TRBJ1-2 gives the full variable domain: DARVTQTPRHKVTEMGQEVTMRCQPILGHNTVFWYRQTMMQGLELLAYFRNRAPLDDSGMPKDRFSAEMPDATLATLKIQPSEPRDSAVYFCASGLGASRSYTFGSGTRLTVV.